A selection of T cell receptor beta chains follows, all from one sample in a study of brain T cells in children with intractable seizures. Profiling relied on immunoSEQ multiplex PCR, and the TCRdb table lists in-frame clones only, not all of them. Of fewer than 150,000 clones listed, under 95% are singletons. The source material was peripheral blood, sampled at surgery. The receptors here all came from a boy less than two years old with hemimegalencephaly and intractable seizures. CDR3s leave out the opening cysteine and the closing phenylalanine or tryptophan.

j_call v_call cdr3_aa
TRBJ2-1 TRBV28 ASSGGVTGPFYNEQF
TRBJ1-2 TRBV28 ASSLLGYYGYT
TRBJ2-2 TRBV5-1 ASSFSRVNTGELF
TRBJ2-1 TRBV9 ASSVGGLAPNNEQF
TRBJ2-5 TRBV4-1 ASSHFPRGVQETQY
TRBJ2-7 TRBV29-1 SVRNSIYEQY
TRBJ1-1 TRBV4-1 ASSQEGRSTEAF
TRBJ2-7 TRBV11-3 ASSQSYEQY
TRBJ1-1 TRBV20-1 SARGQFNTEAF
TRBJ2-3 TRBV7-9 ASSLAGDRSY
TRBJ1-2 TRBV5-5 ASSVVGAYGYT
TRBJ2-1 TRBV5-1 ASSSTSLAGGPVRSEQF
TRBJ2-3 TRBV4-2 ASSQVRGGSTDTQY
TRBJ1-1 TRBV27 ASSFVGESAEAF
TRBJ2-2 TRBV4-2 ASSQERWPNTGELF
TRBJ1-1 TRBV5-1 ASSYLTGMGTEAF
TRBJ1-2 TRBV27 ASSLLGRGGYT
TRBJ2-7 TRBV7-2 ASSPTGQSEQY
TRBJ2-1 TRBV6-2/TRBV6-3 ASSYSKLSGYNEQF
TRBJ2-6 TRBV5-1 ASSLEGAGANVLT
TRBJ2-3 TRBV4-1 ASKEPTDTQY
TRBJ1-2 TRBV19 ASSIDGISWEGYT
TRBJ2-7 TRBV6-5 ASSYSGDSSYEQY
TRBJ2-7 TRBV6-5 ASSYSTLGGSYEQY
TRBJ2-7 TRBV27 ASSLGLAGDHEQY
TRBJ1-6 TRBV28 ASSLTGLNNSPLH
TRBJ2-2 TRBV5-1 ASSAQGGDTGELF
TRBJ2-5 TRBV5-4 ASSSSGIQWFFETQY
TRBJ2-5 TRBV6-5 ASRGTSQETQY
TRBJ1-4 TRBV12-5 ASGLLRDRGRSREKLF
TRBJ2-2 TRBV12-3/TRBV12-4 ASSLKGSGELF
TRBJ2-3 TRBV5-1 ASLTDTQY
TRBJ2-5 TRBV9 ASGTGRPETQY
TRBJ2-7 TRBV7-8 ASSVGSSYEQY
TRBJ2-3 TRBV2 ASSVGALTDTQY
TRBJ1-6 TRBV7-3 ASSLGTGSSPLH
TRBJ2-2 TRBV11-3 ASSPPSGTLYTGELF
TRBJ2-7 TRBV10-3 AISLKPGYEQY
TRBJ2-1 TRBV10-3 AISPAGGGNEQF
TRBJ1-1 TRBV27 ASSLFGGVAF
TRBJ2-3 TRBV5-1 ASSVFTGSDTQY
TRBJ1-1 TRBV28 ASLRANTEAF
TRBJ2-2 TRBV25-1 ASSERPPGAGNTGELF
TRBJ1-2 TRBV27 ASSLFGSGIYGYT
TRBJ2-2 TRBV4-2 ASSQVLAGGAGELF
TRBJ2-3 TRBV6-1 ASSESWFPSGIGTDTQY
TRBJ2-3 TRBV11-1 ASSLAVGRTDTQY
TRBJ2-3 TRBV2 ASSAARTVDTQY